Presented here are 10 T cell receptor beta chains from one specimen sequenced in a study of T cell repertoires in cytomegalovirus infection. From the reads, TCRdb called clonotypes with MiXCR, one entry per CDR3 protein. The data contain about 320,000 distinct CDR3 sequences, over 7.5% of them singletons. The sample taken for sequencing was PBMCs. These receptors came from a human donor in good health (CMV status not recorded). Some clones in this sample may be carry-over from other donors' samples.

There are a few counts of this clonotype. This chain uses TRBV7-9 with TRBJ2-7; D tentatively reads TRBD1 or TRBD2 (5 bases each). The V and J ends lost 4 bases and 6 bases respectively, with 16 bases between them. The germline gives CDR1 SEHNR, CDR2 FQNEAQ (reference sequence). This CDR3 comprises 14 residues. The CDR3 sequence: CASSSRETQGEQYF. Written as DNA, the CDR3 is TGTGCCAGCAGCTCGAGGGAAACTCAGGGCGAGCAGTACTTC.

This clonotype was picked up one time. The chain carries TRBV12-5 and TRBJ2-5, with D unclear. This CDR3 is 13 amino acids long. V lost 3 bases and J lost 5, with 10 bases in between. Germline lookup yields CDR1 LGHNT and CDR2 FRNRAP. The CDR3 sequence is CASGLVGSETQYF. The CDR3 nucleotides are TGTGCTAGTGGTTTAGTAGGGTCGGAGACCCAGTACTTC.

The chain has TRBV20-1 and TRBJ1-3, with no clear D. This CDR3 is built from 16 residues. Trimming removed 6 bases from V and 0 bases from J, with 18 bases in between. Germline V gives CDR1 DFQATT, CDR2 SNEGSKA (reference sequence). The DNA for the CDR3 is TGCAGTGCCGAAGACGGGAGTATGAGCTCTGGAAACACCATATATTTT. Protein product: CSAEDGSMSSGNTIYF.

The chain has TRBV6-2 or TRBV6-3 and TRBJ2-1; 9 nucleotides line up with TRBD2. The CDR3 is 14 residues long. CDR1 is MNHEY and CDR2 is SVGEGT in the germline V gene. V trimming: 6 bases; J trimming: 1 base; junction bases outside the gene matches: 1. The DNA of the CDR3 is TGTGCCAGCAGGCGGGGGGGGTCCTACAATGAGCAGTTCTTC. The encoded protein is CASRRGGSYNEQFF.

This clonotype has only a few counts. V and J are TRBV28 and TRBJ2-5, with D possibly being TRBD2 (6 bases). V lost 5 bases and J 5 bases, leaving 18 bases between the germline ends. Germline V CDR1 and CDR2: MDHEN, SYDVKM. CDR3 length: 15 amino acids. The CDR3 reads CASSSPGLTRETQYF. CDR3 nucleotides: TGTGCCAGCAGTAGCCCGGGACTTACCCGGGAGACCCAGTACTTC.

This clonotype was found many times. The genes are TRBV10-3 and TRBJ1-1; D remains unclear. The germline V gene has CDR1 ENHRY and CDR2 SYGVKD. V was pared by 5 bases and J by 1 base, with 8 bases between. The CDR3 loop spans 13 amino acids. CDR3 sequence reads: CAISRNGNTEAFF. The CDR3 bases are TGTGCCATCAGTAGGAACGGGAACACTGAAGCTTTCTTT.

This clonotype was recorded many times. The chain carries TRBV28 and TRBJ2-1; no definite D call. The V and J ends lost 6 bases and 7 bases respectively, with 13 bases between them. The CDR3 contains 13 residues. Germline lookup yields CDR1 MDHEN and CDR2 SYDVKM. This CDR3 is CASRSPVLNEQFF. CDR3 nucleotide sequence: TGTGCCAGCAGATCCCCCGTCCTAAATGAGCAGTTCTTC.

This chain uses TRBV12-3 or TRBV12-4 with TRBJ1-5; tentatively, D is TRBD1 (6 bases). The V end lost 3 bases, the J end lost 3 bases, and 12 bases lay between the germline ends. CDR3 length: 15 residues. CDR3 bases: TGTGCCAGCAGTTTGCTGGACAGCCACAATCAGCCCCAGCATTTT. Translating it yields CASSLLDSHNQPQHF.

In this sample, this clonotype turned up a few times. The genes are TRBV24-1 and TRBJ1-1; D might be TRBD1 (6 bases). The CDR3 contains 16 residues. Germline loops: CDR1 KGHDR, CDR2 SFDVKD. The V end lost 7 bases, the J end lost 2 bases, and 19 bases lay between the germline ends. Written as DNA, the CDR3 is TGTGCCACCAGGGGGGGACTGACAGGAAGTAACACTGAAGCTTTCTTT. This translates into CATRGGLTGSNTEAFF.

This clonotype was detected only a few times. The V call is TRBV27, the J call TRBJ1-2, with 7 bases aligning to TRBD1. The CDR3 is 16 residues long. Germline V gene lookup returns CDR1 MNHEY and CDR2 SMNVEV (reference sequence). Unmatched junction bases numbered 12, after V lost 6 bases and J lost 2 bases. Here the CDR3 DNA reads TGTGCCAGCAGCCAACAGGGGTCCGGAGGGAACTATGGCTACACCTTC. It encodes CASSQQGSGGNYGYTF.